This T cell receptor beta chain emerged from a study of T-cell memory formation after mild COVID-19. 5'RACE primed from the constant segment yielded TCR alpha and TCR beta cDNA libraries bearing sample barcodes and UMIs. MiXCR, applied by TCRdb to the 5' RACE reads, yields one record per CDR3 protein. The sample contains about 100,000 distinct CDR3 sequences, roughly 10% of which appear only once. The V end was cut by 2 bases, the J end by 0 bases, with 7 bases between. The CDR3 loop spans 14 amino acids. Study observations and caveats: Second-wave clones with a day 37 peak had unconfirmed SARS-CoV-2 specificity. Researchers found some responding clones in pre-infection memory, a sign that cross-reactive memory joined.

A few counts support this clonotype. The antigen is unknown. This receptor was identified in a man aged 18 to 29 who had mild COVID-19 (a few samples of this study predate the infection). Cell type and time point are not known. Specimen: PBMCs or a T cell subset sorted from them (not recorded which). The rearrangement links TRBV12-3 or TRBV12-4 to TRBJ1-1, with D hard to call. Here the CDR3 DNA reads TGTGCCAGCAGTTTATCCATGTTGAACACTGAAGCTTTCTTT. Its translation is CASSLSMLNTEAFF.